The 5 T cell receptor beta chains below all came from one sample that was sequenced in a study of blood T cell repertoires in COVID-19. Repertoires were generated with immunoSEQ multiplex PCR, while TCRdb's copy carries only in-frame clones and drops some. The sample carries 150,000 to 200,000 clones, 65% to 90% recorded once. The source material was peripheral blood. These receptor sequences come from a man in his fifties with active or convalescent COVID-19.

The DNA of the CDR3 is TGTGCCAGCAGTCCTGTGTTGGGGGCCTATGGCTACACCTTC. Encoded protein: CASSPVLGAYGYTF. The gene calls are TRBV6-5 and TRBJ1-2, with a weak D call TRBD1 (6 bases). The CDR3 runs to 14 residues. Germline CDR1 and CDR2: MNHEY and SVGAGI. V was clipped by 5 bases and J by 4 bases, with 14 bases between them.

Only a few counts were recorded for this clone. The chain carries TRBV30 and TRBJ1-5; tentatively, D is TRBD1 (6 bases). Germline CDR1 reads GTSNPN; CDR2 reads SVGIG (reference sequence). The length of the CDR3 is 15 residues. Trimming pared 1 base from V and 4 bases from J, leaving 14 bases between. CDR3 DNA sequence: TGTGCCTGGAGTGCGACAGGTTCGTCTAATCAGCCCCAGCATTTT. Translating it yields CAWSATGSSNQPQHF.

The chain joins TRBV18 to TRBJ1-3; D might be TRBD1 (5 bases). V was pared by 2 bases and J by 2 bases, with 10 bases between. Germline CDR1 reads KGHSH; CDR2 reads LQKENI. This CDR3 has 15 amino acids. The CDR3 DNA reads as TGTGCCAGCTCACCAGGTACAGGTCCTGGAAACACCATATATTTT. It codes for CASSPGTGPGNTIYF.

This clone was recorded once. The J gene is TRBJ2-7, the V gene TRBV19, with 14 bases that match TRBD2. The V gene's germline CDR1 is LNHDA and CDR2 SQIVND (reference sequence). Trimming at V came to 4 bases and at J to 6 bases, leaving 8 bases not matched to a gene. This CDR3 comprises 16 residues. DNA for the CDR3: TGTGCCAGTAGTAGGGGACTAGCGGGAGAATCACGCGAGCAGTACTTC. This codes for CASSRGLAGESREQYF.

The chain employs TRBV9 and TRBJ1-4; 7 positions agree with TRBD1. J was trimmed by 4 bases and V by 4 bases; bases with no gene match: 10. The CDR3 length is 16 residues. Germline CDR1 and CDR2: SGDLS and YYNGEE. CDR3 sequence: CASSPLGGQNNEKLFF. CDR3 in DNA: TGTGCCAGCAGCCCCCTAGGGGGACAGAATAATGAAAAACTGTTTTTT.